This T cell receptor (beta chain) was recorded in a study of T-cell reconstitution after alpha-beta-depleted transplantation in children. Using unique molecular identifiers, the investigators prepared the TCRbeta library. TCRdb recomputed calls from the PCR reads with MiXCR, one row per CDR3 protein. The sample records about 110,000 distinct CDR3 sequences, 10% being singletons. This clonotype came up a few times. V gave up 3 bases and J gave up 2 bases, with 11 bases separating them. The germline V gene encodes CDR1 KGHSH and CDR2 LQKENI. CDR3 length equals 15 residues. The TCR originated in a human donor who donated a stem cell graft to a child with acute lymphoblastic leukemia. The chain recombines TRBV18 with TRBJ1-5; possibly TRBD1 for D (5 bases). The sequenced sample was PBMCs from the stem cell graft donor, obtained from the stem cell graft. Here the CDR3 reads CASSPGGSGNQPQHF. CDR3 nucleotide sequence: TGTGCCAGCTCACCGGGGGGGAGTGGCAATCAGCCCCAGCATTTT.